Presented here are 18 T cell receptor beta chains from one specimen sequenced in a study of T cells in Graves' hyperthyroidism and ophthalmopathy. Amplified regions were TCR beta CDR3 sequences from RNA transcripts. Using the HTBI primer set, a first-round RT-PCR was run on the TCR CDR3. TCRdb used MiXCR to reprocess the multiplex PCR reads, holding one entry per CDR3 protein. The repertoire consists of 490,000 or so distinct CDR3 sequences, with around 20% occurring once and the leading ten covering about 50%. The sample consisted of blood. These receptors were taken from a man aged 35-49 years with Graves' ophthalmopathy.

This clonotype has only a few counts. CDR3: CASSLGVMGHQPQHF. CDR3 nucleotides: TGCGCCAGCAGCTTGGGCGTTATGGGGCATCAGCCCCAGCATTTT. The chain recombines TRBV5-1 with TRBJ1-5, with a weak D call TRBD1 (5 bases). The germline V gene encodes CDR1 SGHRS and CDR2 YFSETQ. This CDR3 contains 15 residues. Trimming stripped 0 bases from V and 5 bases from J, with 12 bases between.

This clonotype was picked up one time. Sequence at one end of the junction differs from germline and may be a read error. The chain employs TRBV7-3 and TRBJ1-1; no clear D gene. Germline V gives CDR1 SGHTA, CDR2 FQGTGA. The CDR3 runs 15 residues. The CDR3 sequence: CASSQDKGMNTEAFF. The CDR3 nucleotides read TGCGCCAGCAGCCAAGATAAGGGAATGAACACTGAAGCTTTCTTT. Using reference TRBV7-3 and TRBJ1-1 for the parts outside the CDR3, the full variable domain is GAGVSQTPSNKVTEKGKYVELRCDPISGHTALYWYRQSLGQGPEFLIYFQGTGAADDSGLPNDRFFAVRPEGSVSTLKIQRTERGDSAVYLCASSQDKGMNTEAFFGQGTRLTVV.

The sample holds a few counts of this clonotype. The J gene is TRBJ1-1, the V gene TRBV7-9; no definite D call. Germline CDR1 reads SEHNR; CDR2 reads FQNEAQ (reference sequence). The CDR3 totals 12 residues. Trimming pared 7 bases from V and 7 bases from J, leaving 13 bases between. The CDR3 protein is CASTIQRDEAFF. DNA of the CDR3: TGTGCCAGCACGATTCAGCGTGATGAAGCTTTCTTT.

The chain links TRBV28 to TRBJ1-2, with D unclear. The V gene lost 5 bases and the J gene lost 1 base, with 20 bases spanning the gap. CDR1 is MDHEN, CDR2 SYDVKM, per germline. The CDR3 is made up of 17 amino acids. This chain's CDR3 is CASSLSPADTLNYGYTF. The CDR3, as DNA: TGTGCCAGCAGTCTTTCCCCCGCAGACACTCTTAACTATGGCTACACCTTC.

This clonotype came up a few times. The chain combines TRBV6-2 or TRBV6-3 with TRBJ2-1; the D gene is possibly TRBD2 (6 bases). CDR1 is MNHEY, CDR2 SVGEGT, per germline. The CDR3 spans 14 residues. V was shortened by 7 bases and J by 2 bases, with 12 bases between the two germline ends. CDR3 residues: CASTQDYTYNEQFF. The CDR3 nucleotides are TGTGCCAGCACCCAGGACTATACCTACAATGAGCAGTTCTTC.

V is TRBV6-6 and J is TRBJ2-1; D call uncertain. The CDR3 loop spans 14 amino acids. The germline V and J ends were trimmed by 0 bases and 14 bases, with 17 bases remaining between them. In germline, CDR1 is MNHNY, CDR2 SVGAGI (reference sequence). In DNA, the CDR3 is TGTGCCAGCAGTTACTCTCCGATAGCTGTAGAAGAGTTCTTC. It translates to CASSYSPIAVEEFF.

The CDR3 loop reads CASSPPGQNTGELFF. The CDR3 DNA reads TGTGCCAGCAGCCCCCCGGGACAGAACACCGGGGAGCTGTTTTTT. The gene calls are TRBV7-6 and TRBJ2-2; tentative D call: TRBD1 (6 bases). The germline V gene encodes CDR1 SGHVS and CDR2 FNYEAQ. There are 15 residues in the CDR3. Trimming took off 5 bases at V and 1 base at J, with 11 bases between the two ends.

In its sample, this clonotype was seen many times. This rearrangement joins TRBV20-1 to TRBJ1-1, with D possibly TRBD1 on 6 matching bases. Trimming pared 3 bases from V and 0 bases from J, leaving 11 bases between. In germline, CDR1 is DFQATT, CDR2 SNEGSKA (reference sequence). CDR3 size: 14 residues. This CDR3 reads CSARGAVMNTEAFF. Here the CDR3 DNA reads TGCAGTGCTAGGGGGGCGGTCATGAACACTGAAGCTTTCTTT.

The chain combines TRBV7-8 with TRBJ1-5; weak D call: TRBD1 (6 bases). V dropped 5 bases and J dropped 4 bases, with 12 bases sitting between them. CDR1 and CDR2 (germline): SGHVS, FQNEAQ. The CDR3 is 14 amino acids. CDR3 sequence (DNA): TGTGCCAGCAGCCTACGGACAGCTAATCAGCCCCAGCATTTT. Translating it yields CASSLRTANQPQHF.

This clonotype has just a few counts. The chain is built from TRBV6-2 or TRBV6-3 and TRBJ2-7; a weak D match, TRBD2 (6 bases). Germline CDR1 is MNHEY and CDR2 is SVGEGT. V gave up 10 bases and J gave up 3 bases, with 19 bases separating them. The CDR3 length is 14 residues. In nucleotides, the CDR3 is TGTGCCACTTCAACCGGGACTGCGAGCTACGAGCAGTACTTC. Translated, it gives CATSTGTASYEQYF.

This CDR3 reads CAVRSGTGSTDTQYF. CDR3 sequence (DNA): TGTGCCGTCCGGAGCGGGACTGGTAGCACAGATACGCAGTATTTT. V gene TRBV7-9 combines with J gene TRBJ2-3, with 7 bases fitting TRBD2. Germline-derived CDR1 and CDR2 are SEHNR and FQNEAQ (reference sequence). V was clipped by 11 bases and J by 0 bases; unmatched bases: 11. CDR3 length: 15 residues.

The table lists this clonotype with many counts. The chain employs TRBV20-1 and TRBJ1-1; D is undetermined. CDR3 size: 15 residues. The germline V gene encodes CDR1 DFQATT and CDR2 SNEGSKA (reference sequence). The V and J ends lost 6 bases and 1 base respectively, with 18 bases between them. In nucleotides, the CDR3 is TGCAGTGCCACCGAGGCGGGAGGAAGGAACACTGAAGCTTTCTTT. Translated: CSATEAGGRNTEAFF.

The rearrangement joins TRBV10-3 to TRBJ2-5, with TRBD1 matching 8 bases. With 6 bases clipped from V and 3 bases from J, the junction kept 3 bases outside the gene matches. CDR1 and CDR2 from the germline V gene are ENHRY and SYGVKD. CDR3 size: 13 residues. CDR3 region: CAISDRGKETQYF. CDR3 DNA sequence: TGTGCCATCAGCGACAGGGGAAAAGAGACCCAGTACTTC.

The chain is built from TRBV6-2 or TRBV6-3 and TRBJ1-5; D call uncertain. This CDR3 comprises 13 residues. The ends were cut back, 4 bases at V and 7 bases at J, with 11 bases in the middle. The germline gives CDR1 MNHEY, CDR2 SVGEGT. The CDR3 spells CASSSDWIQPQHF. The CDR3 nucleotides read TGTGCCAGCAGTTCGGACTGGATCCAGCCCCAGCATTTT.

This clonotype appeared many times. The V and J genes are TRBV12-3 or TRBV12-4 and TRBJ2-2; D not resolved. The CDR3 loop spans 14 amino acids. Trimming took off 3 bases at V and 7 bases at J, with 12 bases between the two ends. The CDR3: CASSFLGLGGELFF. The CDR3 region has the DNA TGTGCCAGCAGTTTTCTGGGTCTAGGCGGGGAGCTGTTTTTT.

This clonotype was recorded many times. The V and J genes are TRBV5-1 and TRBJ2-6, with D uncertain. Trimming removed 9 bases at V and 4 bases at J, with 11 bases between. CDR1 and CDR2 from the germline V gene are SGHRS and YFSETQ. This CDR3 is built from 13 residues. The CDR3 protein is CATKVGGANVLTF. Here the CDR3 DNA reads TGCGCCACGAAGGTGGGGGGGGCCAACGTCCTGACTTTC.

V and J are TRBV7-3 and TRBJ2-5; TRBD2 matches 8 bases. The CDR3 runs 15 residues. Trimming took 5 bases from V and 5 from J; bases not matched to a gene: 10. Germline-derived CDR1 and CDR2 are SGHTA and FQGTGA. The DNA of the CDR3 is TGTGCCAGCAGCACCTCGGGACTAGGGAAGGAGACCCAGTACTTC. This translates into CASSTSGLGKETQYF. Variable domain in full (rest from reference TRBV7-3 and TRBJ2-5): GAGVSQTPSNKVTEKGKYVELRCDPISGHTALYWYRQSLGQGPEFLIYFQGTGAADDSGLPNDRFFAVRPEGSVSTLKIQRTERGDSAVYLCASSTSGLGKETQYFGPGTRLLVL.

This chain connects TRBV25-1 to TRBJ1-5; TRBD1 agrees at 9 bases. V trimming: 7 bases; J trimming: 6 bases; junction bases outside the gene matches: 13. CDR1 is MGHDK, CDR2 SYGVNS, per germline. The CDR3 spans 16 residues. The chain's CDR3 is CASKEEDRGISQPQHF. CDR3 sequence (DNA): TGTGCCAGCAAAGAGGAGGACAGGGGTATTTCTCAGCCCCAGCATTTT.